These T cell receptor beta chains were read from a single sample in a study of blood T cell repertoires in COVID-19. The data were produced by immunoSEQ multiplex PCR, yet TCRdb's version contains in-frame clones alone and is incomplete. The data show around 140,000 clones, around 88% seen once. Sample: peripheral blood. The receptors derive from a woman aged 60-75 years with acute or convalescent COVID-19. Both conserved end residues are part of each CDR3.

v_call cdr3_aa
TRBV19 CARAKGQSLKLNTEAFF
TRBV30 CAWMRLFGSGANVLTF
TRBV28 CASSSKGGMRNSPLHF
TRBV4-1 CASSQPTGGGYYGYTF
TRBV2 CASSGRTEGGETQYF
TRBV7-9 CASSLSGGPYNSPLHF
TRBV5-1 CASSLVLVVRETQYF
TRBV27 CASSIGTANEAFF
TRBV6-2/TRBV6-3 CASSITGPSNQPQHF
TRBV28 CASSLDSYQPQHF
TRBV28 CASKLGGSNYGYTF
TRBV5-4 CASSTKANSAGELFF
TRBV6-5 CASSPGQGLGYTF
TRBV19 CASTQTGSYGYTF
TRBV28 CASSRTGTGGEKLFF
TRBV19 CASSIVGGRGQDQPQHF
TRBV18 CASSPPGQAFFAFF
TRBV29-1 CSVRGKGPNTEAFF
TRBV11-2 CASSLLDRGTEAFF
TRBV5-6 CASSLDQWETQYF